A single sample gave rise to the 18 T cell receptor beta chains below, sequenced in a study of shared clonotypes between healthy human individuals. The repertoire was sequenced with immunoSEQ multiplex PCR; TCRdb's copy has only in-frame clones and lacks some. The profile shows 450,000 to 600,000 clones, more than 65% of them singletons. Material: PBMCs. The receptors derive from a woman aged 40 to 49 in good health. Some clones in this sample may be carry-over from other donors' samples.

A note on this clone: Other DNA variants within this sample encode the same CDR3. The rearrangement uses TRBV11-2 and TRBJ1-4, with D possibly being TRBD1 (6 bases). CDR1 is SGHAT, CDR2 FQNNGV, per germline. Deletions cut 6 bases from V and 0 bases from J, with 11 bases between. This CDR3 comprises 15 residues. CDR3 bases: TGTGCCAGCAGTCTACAGGGTTCAACTAATGAAAAACTGTTTTTT. This codes for CASSLQGSTNEKLFF.

The sample holds one count of this clone. CDR3 loop: CASSPTPLAGGEQYF. Written as DNA, the CDR3 is TGTGCCAGCAGCCCGACCCCCCTAGCGGGAGGCGAGCAGTACTTC. This chain connects TRBV14 to TRBJ2-7, with 11 bases identical to TRBD2. V was clipped by 4 bases and J by 6 bases; unmatched bases: 8. Germline V gene data show CDR1 as SGHDN and CDR2 as FVKESK. The CDR3 has 15 amino acids.

J is TRBJ2-7 and V is TRBV4-3, with TRBD2 identical over 7 bases. Per germline, CDR1 LGHNA and CDR2 YSLEER. This CDR3 has 17 residues. The V segment lost 0 bases and the J segment 3 bases; nucleotides outside the gene matches: 11. The CDR3 sequence is CASSQEIVREPNYEQYF. As DNA, the CDR3 is TGCGCCAGCAGCCAAGAAATCGTGCGGGAGCCGAACTACGAGCAGTACTTC.

J is TRBJ2-7 and V is TRBV30; 7 nucleotides match TRBD1. The J segment lost 5 bases and the V segment lost 3 bases, leaving 10 bases of the junction unmatched. The germline V gene has CDR1 GTSNPN and CDR2 SVGIG (reference sequence). This CDR3 spans 14 amino acids. The CDR3 sequence is CAWRGTAYGNEQYF. The CDR3 DNA is TGTGCCTGGAGGGGGACAGCCTACGGGAACGAGCAGTACTTC.

The gene calls are TRBV5-5 and TRBJ1-5, with D perhaps matching TRBD1 (6 bases). Germline loops: CDR1 SGHKS, CDR2 YYEKEE (reference sequence). Between the trimmed V and J ends, which lost 0 bases and 5 bases, there was a span of 12 bases. The CDR3 is 15 amino acids. The CDR3 sequence: CASSLEGGVDQPQHF. CDR3 sequence (DNA): TGTGCCAGCAGCTTGGAGGGGGGGGTCGATCAGCCCCAGCATTTT.

The genes are TRBV4-1 and TRBJ1-1, with D perhaps matching TRBD1 (5 bases). CDR3 length equals 16 residues. V lost 1 base and J 5 bases, leaving 17 bases between the germline ends. The V gene's germline CDR1 is MGHRA and CDR2 YSYEKL. CDR3 residues: CASSQAQGGKPTEAFF. As DNA, the CDR3 is TGCGCCAGCAGCCAAGCGCAGGGTGGTAAGCCGACTGAAGCTTTCTTT.

The V and J genes are TRBV28 and TRBJ2-5; TRBD1 is a possible D gene (6 bases). The V gene's germline CDR1 is MDHEN and CDR2 SYDVKM. The V end was cut by 5 bases, the J end by 4 bases, with 23 bases between. The CDR3 loop spans 17 amino acids. The CDR3 region is CASSHPGWARGGETQYF. As DNA, the CDR3 is TGTGCCAGCAGTCACCCGGGTTGGGCTAGAGGGGGAGAGACCCAGTACTTC.

CDR3 protein: CASSLAGLMDGRIYTEAFF. In DNA form, the CDR3 reads TGTGCCAGCAGCTTAGCGGGTCTAATGGATGGACGTATTTACACTGAAGCTTTCTTT. This rearrangement joins TRBV7-8 to TRBJ1-1, with D unresolved. Germline V gene sequence: CDR1 SGHVS, CDR2 FQNEAQ. The CDR3 sequence is 19 residues long. Trimming cost V 0 bases and J 3 bases, with 23 bases left between them.

The chain joins TRBV7-2 to TRBJ1-1; D unclear. Trimming removed 4 bases at V and 6 bases at J, with 12 bases between. Germline CDR1 and CDR2: SGHTA and FQGNSA. CDR3 size: 13 residues. CDR3 nucleotide sequence: TGTGCCAGCAGCTCCGAAGGGAGGGCTGAAGCTTTCTTT. Protein: CASSSEGRAEAFF.

This clone was recorded once. This rearrangement joins TRBV28 to TRBJ2-5; 10 bases align to TRBD2. The CDR3 loop spans 14 amino acids. J gave up 5 bases and V 7 bases, and 7 bases lay outside the gene matches. Per germline, CDR1 MDHEN and CDR2 SYDVKM. The CDR3 here is CASTPSGSWETQYF. The CDR3 DNA reads as TGTGCCAGCACCCCTAGCGGGAGTTGGGAGACCCAGTACTTC.

The V gene is TRBV5-1, the J gene TRBJ2-5; 7 nucleotides align to TRBD2. This CDR3 comprises 15 residues. In germline, CDR1 is SGHRS, CDR2 YFSETQ. J lost 0 bases, V lost 1 base, and 3 bases had no gene match. CDR3 DNA sequence: TGCGCCAGCAGCTTGCAGGGAGGGAACCAAGAGACCCAGTACTTC. It is translated as CASSLQGGNQETQYF.

The count of this clone is one. V and J are TRBV7-9 and TRBJ2-5, with 7 bases aligning to TRBD1. In germline, CDR1 is SEHNR, CDR2 FQNEAQ (reference sequence). The CDR3 length is 14 residues. J gave up 5 bases and V 6 bases, and 9 bases lay outside the gene matches. The CDR3 DNA follows: TGTGCCAGCAGAGCAGGACAGGCCGCGGAGACCCAGTACTTC. Translated: CASRAGQAAETQYF.

This clone was recorded a few times. V usage is TRBV6-5 and J usage is TRBJ1-1; D is possibly TRBD1 (5 bases). V was shortened by 5 bases and J by 5 bases, with 15 bases between the two germline ends. The CDR3 runs to 14 residues. From germline, CDR1 is MNHEY and CDR2 SVGAGI. CDR3 loop: CASSPLVRGTEAFF. CDR3 sequence (DNA): TGTGCCAGCAGTCCCTTAGTAAGGGGAACTGAAGCTTTCTTT.

V gene TRBV4-1 combines with J gene TRBJ2-5; a possible D gene is TRBD2 (6 bases). Looked up from germline, CDR1 is MGHRA and CDR2 is YSYEKL. The CDR3 has 14 amino acids. Between the trimmed V and J ends, which lost 5 bases and 3 bases, there was a span of 13 bases. The CDR3 region is CASSYLARKETQYF. For the CDR3, the DNA is TGCGCCAGCAGCTACCTAGCGCGAAAAGAGACCCAGTACTTC.

The chain couples TRBV30 to TRBJ1-1; D is perhaps TRBD1 (5 bases). Germline lookup yields CDR1 GTSNPN and CDR2 SVGIG (reference sequence). Trimming shortened V by 2 bases and J by 0 bases, and 7 bases separated the two germline ends. This CDR3 region has 13 residues. The CDR3 here is CAWSPGLNTEAFF. In DNA form, the CDR3 reads TGTGCCTGGAGTCCGGGGCTGAACACTGAAGCTTTCTTT.

About this clone itself: The same CDR3 can be traced to other DNA sequences in this sample. The chain employs TRBV7-8 and TRBJ1-4, with D possibly being TRBD1 (5 bases). The CDR3 sequence is 13 residues long. The germline V and J ends were trimmed by 1 base and 8 bases, with 8 bases remaining between them. Per germline, CDR1 SGHVS and CDR2 FQNEAQ. CDR3 in amino acids: CASSLGGREKLFF. The CDR3 DNA sequence: TGTGCCAGCAGCTTAGGGGGCCGGGAAAAACTGTTTTTT.

The genes are TRBV6-6 and TRBJ2-5; TRBD1 agrees at 11 bases. V lost 4 bases, J lost 5 bases, and 6 bases stayed unmatched. This CDR3 is built from 15 residues. The germline V gene encodes CDR1 MNHNY and CDR2 SVGAGI (reference sequence). In nucleotides, the CDR3 is TGTGCCAGCAGTTCTTGGACAGGGGGCAGGGAGACCCAGTACTTC. Amino acids: CASSSWTGGRETQYF.

The V call is TRBV6-5, the J call TRBJ2-1, with 8 positions matching TRBD2. After removal of 6 bases from V and 4 bases from J, the junction contained 2 bases not matched to a gene. Germline CDR1 reads MNHEY; CDR2 reads SVGAGI. The CDR3 is made up of 13 amino acids. The CDR3 DNA reads TGTGCCAGCAGGGTAGCGGGATACAATGAGCAGTTCTTC. Protein: CASRVAGYNEQFF.